Sequencing of this T cell receptor (beta chain) was carried out in a study of blood T cell repertoires in COVID-19. The study recruited people aged roughly 18 to 100 years across approximately 24 US areas. Methods used by the authors: Estimation of nucleated cell counts relied on the amplification of reference gene primers. Sequencing used immunoSEQ multiplex PCR; TCRdb keeps in-frame clones, though not all of them. That table supplies the V and J calls and clone size; D and trimming were determined from the DNA. In the table there are around 450,000 clones, 87% of which are singletons. Germline lookup yields CDR1 SNHLY and CDR2 FYNNEI. The length of the CDR3 is 16 residues. V lost 5 bases, J lost 4 bases, and 19 bases lay in between.

The chain joins TRBV2 to TRBJ2-3; a weak D match, TRBD2 (7 bases). Sequenced: PBMCs or T cells enriched from blood (not recorded which). The sequence derives from a woman between 18 and 29 years old with acute COVID-19. CDR3 DNA sequence: TGTGCCAGCAGTAAAGAGTGGGGGGGCCGGGCAGATACGCAGTATTTT. Its translation is CASSKEWGGRADTQYF.